Reported below is one T cell receptor (beta chain). Its antigen is still unknown. The three twin pairs were reared together, likely meeting the same infections. The germline V gene encodes CDR1 LNHNV and CDR2 YYDKDF (reference sequence). The CDR3 is 14 amino acids. V was cut by 2 bases and J by 3 bases, with 11 bases left in between. The sample is drawn from a study of identical twins' blood T cells. Points from the study as a whole: Shared environment remains a possible cause of twin similarity.

Both ends of each TCR cDNA library bore sample-specific barcodes. Under the authors' procedure: Per-library CDR3 reads ranged about 2 to 3.6 million; clonotypes, ~90,000 to ~500,000. TCRdb reanalysed the 5' RACE reads using MiXCR and keeps one entry per CDR3 protein. TCRdb, not the authors, supplied the V and J calls. The table includes roughly 380,000 distinct CDR3 sequences, about 28% detected once. The rearrangement uses TRBV15 and TRBJ2-7; no clear D gene. Specimen: PBMCs. The sequence came from a woman between 18 and 55 years old in good health. CDR3 in amino acids: CATSRSVGYYEQYF. Written as DNA, the CDR3 is TGTGCCACCAGCAGATCAGTAGGATACTACGAGCAGTACTTC. The entire variable domain, with the rest obtained from reference TRBV15 and TRBJ2-7, is as follows: DAMVIQNPRYQVTQFGKPVTLSCSQTLNHNVMYWYQQKSSQAPKLLFHYYDKDFNNEADTPDNFQSRRPNTSFCFLDIRSPGLGDTAMYLCATSRSVGYYEQYFGPGTRLTVT.